This T cell receptor (beta chain) comes out of a study of blood T cells in healthy people across ages. Regarding the study as a whole: In older individuals, TCR beta diversity per million T cells was lower, falling roughly linearly with age.

The V and J ends lost 4 bases and 2 bases, in that order; junction bases with no gene match: 5. The CDR3 totals 14 residues. In germline, CDR1 is SGHTA, CDR2 FQGNSA. This clonotype was seen at least ten times. Its antigen is unidentified. Alongside a J-beta primer mix, a sample-barcoded 5' primer served in a second PCR lasting roughly 6 to 11 cycles. Via MiXCR, TCRdb re-called the 5' RACE reads, giving one row per CDR3 protein. The sample carries roughly 1,700,000 distinct CDR3 sequences, 28% recorded once. The chain combines TRBV7-2 with TRBJ2-7, with 7 bases that match TRBD2. This clonotype was obtained from a woman in her 30s in good health. The sample consisted of blood. CDR3 nucleotide sequence: TGTGCCAGCAGCTCTTCTAGCGGAACCTACGAGCAGTACTTC. Amino acids: CASSSSSGTYEQYF.